Shown below are 17 T cell receptor beta chains from a single sample sequenced in a study of cytomegalovirus exposure and HLA in healthy donors. PCR was performed using 60 Vbeta and 13 Jbeta primers. Sequenced by immunoSEQ multiplex PCR; TCRdb stores in-frame clones only, minus some. Its table lists 100,000 to 150,000 clones. Sequenced: PBMCs. These receptor sequences come from a middle-aged woman in good health and CMV-seropositive.

CDR3: CASSRDRDTGELFF. CDR3 DNA sequence: TGTGCCAGCTCCCGGGACAGAGACACCGGGGAGCTGTTTTTT. The chain combines TRBV18 with TRBJ2-2, with TRBD1 identical over 7 bases. J was trimmed by 3 bases and V by 6 bases; bases with no gene match: 4. CDR1 is KGHSH, CDR2 LQKENI, per germline. The CDR3 runs 14 residues.

With respect to this clone: At the DNA level, this CDR3 is encoded by other sequences in the same sample as well. The J gene is TRBJ1-2, the V gene TRBV7-8; TRBD1 aligns across 7 bases. This CDR3 is built from 16 residues. Germline assignment: CDR1 SGHVS and CDR2 FQNEAQ. With V trimmed by 1 base and J by 8 bases, 13 bases remained unmatched. The CDR3 nucleotides read TGTGCCAGCAGCTTAGGTCGGACAGGACCATGGCGGGGCTACACCTTC. Protein: CASSLGRTGPWRGYTF.

This sequence joins TRBV5-1 and TRBJ2-7; 8 bases fit TRBD1. The V and J ends lost 0 bases and 5 bases, in that order; junction bases with no gene match: 7. The CDR3 runs to 15 residues. Germline V gives CDR1 SGHRS, CDR2 YFSETQ. For the CDR3, the DNA is TGCGCCAGCAGCTTGGTGGGACAGGTATTTGACGAGCAGTACTTC. This sequence encodes CASSLVGQVFDEQYF.

The chain carries TRBV9 and TRBJ2-5; D is undetermined. The germline V gene has CDR1 SGDLS and CDR2 YYNGEE. V gave up 1 base and J gave up 1 base, with 5 bases separating them. The CDR3 has 13 amino acids. Written as DNA, the CDR3 is TGTGCCAGCAGCGTAACGGGCCAAGAGACCCAGTACTTC. It translates to CASSVTGQETQYF.

A note on this clone: The CDR3 carries no conserved terminal phenylalanine or tryptophan, so it likely arises from a read error. This chain uses TRBV7-6 with TRBJ1-4; 8 bases line up with TRBD1. Per the germline V gene, CDR1 is SGHVS and CDR2 is FNYEAQ. J lost 8 bases, V lost 1 base, and 3 bases had no gene match. The CDR3 sequence is 14 residues long. The CDR3: CASSLGTGKEKLFL. CDR3 DNA sequence: TGTGCCAGCAGCTTAGGGACAGGGAAGGAAAAACTGTTTTTG.

The chain joins TRBV4-1 to TRBJ1-3, with 7 bases that match TRBD1. The CDR3 runs 22 residues. Germline V gene sequence: CDR1 MGHRA, CDR2 YSYEKL. V lost 0 bases to trimming and J lost 0 bases; unmatched junction nucleotides: 20. Written as DNA, the CDR3 is TGCGCCAGCAGCCAAGAATGGTCAGGGGGGTTCTCTGTCAAAGGCTCTGGAAACACCATATATTTT. Its translation: CASSQEWSGGFSVKGSGNTIYF.

The rearrangement joins TRBV28 to TRBJ1-2, with 7 bases identical to TRBD1. The CDR3 has 17 amino acids. Trimming cost V 3 bases and J 4 bases; bases outside gene matches: 14. The V gene's germline CDR1 is MDHEN and CDR2 SYDVKM. CDR3: CASSFLTGKYGGYGYTF. As DNA, the CDR3 is TGTGCCAGCAGTTTTTTGACAGGGAAATATGGTGGCTATGGCTACACCTTC.

The V and J genes are TRBV7-9 and TRBJ2-7, with D possibly TRBD2 on 5 matching bases. Per the germline V gene, CDR1 is SEHNR and CDR2 is FQNEAQ (reference sequence). V was trimmed by 3 bases and J by 2 bases, leaving 11 bases between them. The CDR3 sequence is 14 residues long. The CDR3 loop reads CASSFRGKTYEQYF. The CDR3 coding sequence is TGTGCCAGCAGCTTCAGAGGGAAAACCTACGAGCAGTACTTC.

V gene TRBV5-6 combines with J gene TRBJ1-2; TRBD1 is a possible D gene (6 bases). With 5 bases removed from V and 2 bases from J, the gap between germline ends came to 13 bases. CDR3 length: 14 residues. From germline, CDR1 is SGHDT and CDR2 YYEEEE. For the CDR3, the DNA is TGTGCCAGCAGGGGGACATTACCCAACTATGGCTACACCTTC. It codes for CASRGTLPNYGYTF.

The rearrangement joins TRBV6-1 to TRBJ2-2, with 7 bases that match TRBD1. CDR3 length: 14 residues. From germline, CDR1 is MNHNS and CDR2 SASEGT. Losses at the gene ends were 2 bases for V and 8 bases for J; bases not matched to a gene: 5. CDR3 coding DNA: TGTGCCAGCAGTGAACTTAGGGGGCCTGGGGAGCTGTTTTTT. It yields the protein CASSELRGPGELFF.

The chain is built from TRBV6-5 and TRBJ2-7, with TRBD2 matching 9 bases. J gave up 6 bases and V 6 bases, and 6 bases lay outside the gene matches. This CDR3 has 13 amino acids. Looked up from germline, CDR1 is MNHEY and CDR2 is SVGAGI. In DNA, the CDR3 is TGTGCCAGCAGGGGACTAGCAACCTTCGAGCAGTACTTC. Translating gives CASRGLATFEQYF.

This chain uses TRBV2 with TRBJ2-3; 8 positions match TRBD1. Germline CDR1 SNHLY, CDR2 FYNNEI. J gave up 5 bases and V 8 bases, and 12 bases lay outside the gene matches. The CDR3 has 15 amino acids. The DNA for the CDR3 is TGTGCCAGCGCTGGGACAGGACCGCAACAAGATACGCAGTATTTT. Amino acid sequence: CASAGTGPQQDTQYF.

The chain couples TRBV5-6 to TRBJ1-2, with 11 bases aligning to TRBD1. Germline V gives CDR1 SGHDT, CDR2 YYEEEE. J gave up 8 bases and V 0 bases, and 3 bases lay outside the gene matches. This CDR3 contains 14 residues. The CDR3 reads CASSLAGQGGGYTF. As DNA, the CDR3 is TGTGCCAGCAGCTTGGCGGGACAGGGGGGAGGCTACACCTTC.

The chain links TRBV6-6 to TRBJ2-5, with D possibly TRBD2 on 6 matching bases. The CDR3 loop spans 14 amino acids. Germline CDR1 and CDR2: MNHNY and SVGAGI (reference sequence). Trimming removed 4 bases from V and 5 bases from J, with 14 bases in between. In DNA form, the CDR3 reads TGTGCCAGCAGTTTCCTGGGGGGTGAGGAGACCCAGTACTTC. This sequence encodes CASSFLGGEETQYF.

The chain has TRBV11-2 and TRBJ2-7; 11 bases align to TRBD2. CDR1 and CDR2 (germline): SGHAT, FQNNGV. J gave up 4 bases and V 5 bases, and 4 bases lay outside the gene matches. The CDR3 totals 14 residues. CDR3 amino acids: CASSPGTSGYEQYF. The DNA for the CDR3 is TGTGCCAGCAGCCCCGGGACTAGCGGATACGAGCAGTACTTC.

J is TRBJ1-1 and V is TRBV6-1; D perhaps matches TRBD1 (5 bases). The CDR3 runs 13 residues. Germline lookup yields CDR1 MNHNS and CDR2 SASEGT. V lost 3 bases to trimming and J lost 5 bases, with 10 bases between them. In DNA form, the CDR3 reads TGTGCCAGCAGTGACAGGAAGGGGACTGAAGCTTTCTTT. This gives the protein CASSDRKGTEAFF.

The chain uses TRBV6-5 and TRBJ1-2; tentatively, D is TRBD1 (5 bases). V was clipped by 0 bases and J by 4 bases, with 9 bases between them. Germline V lookup: CDR1 MNHEY, CDR2 SVGAGI. The CDR3 extends over 14 amino acids. CDR3 nucleotide sequence: TGTGCCAGCAGTTACTCGACAGTCGTCTATGGCTACACCTTC. Translating gives CASSYSTVVYGYTF.